This TCR beta chain is from a study of T cell responses to AZD1222 COVID-19 vaccine. Germline V CDR1 and CDR2: ENHRY, SYGVKD. The CDR3 consists of 16 residues. Trimming removed 0 bases at V and 1 base at J, with 9 bases between. In its sample, this clone was seen once. Its antigen is not identified. Libraries were prepared by immunoSEQ multiplex PCR; TCRdb keeps only in-frame clonotypes and omits some of them. The sample records 130,000 to 150,000 clones, over 80% being singletons. Whole-study findings and limits: Vaccine-related CD4 TCRs covered spike, predominating at 160-218 and 743-854. Two AZD1222 administrations were followed by greater Spike-specific TCR breadth and depth. Seropositivity was recorded at baseline in only 6 or 7 AZD1222 recipients. Repertoire collection took place solely once the T cell response had peaked.

The receptor comes from an adult in good health. This chain connects TRBV10-3 to TRBJ2-2; D uncertain. Sample: peripheral blood, taken on day 0 of MenACWY control vaccination. This CDR3 is CAISESLNRNTGELFF. In DNA, the CDR3 is TGTGCCATCAGTGAGTCGTTGAACAGGAACACCGGGGAGCTGTTTTTT.